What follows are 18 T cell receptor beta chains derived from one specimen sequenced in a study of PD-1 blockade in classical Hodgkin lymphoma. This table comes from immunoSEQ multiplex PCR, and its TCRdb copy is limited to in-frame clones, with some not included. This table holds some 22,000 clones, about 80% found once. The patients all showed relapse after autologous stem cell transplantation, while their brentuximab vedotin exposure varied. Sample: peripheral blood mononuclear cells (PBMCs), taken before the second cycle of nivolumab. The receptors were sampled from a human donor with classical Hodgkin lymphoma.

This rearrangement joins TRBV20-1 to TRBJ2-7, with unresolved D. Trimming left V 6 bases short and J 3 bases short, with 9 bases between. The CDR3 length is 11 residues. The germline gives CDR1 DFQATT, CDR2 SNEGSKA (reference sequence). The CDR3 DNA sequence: TGCAGTGCGGACCGCGACTACGAGCAGTACTTC. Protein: CSADRDYEQYF.

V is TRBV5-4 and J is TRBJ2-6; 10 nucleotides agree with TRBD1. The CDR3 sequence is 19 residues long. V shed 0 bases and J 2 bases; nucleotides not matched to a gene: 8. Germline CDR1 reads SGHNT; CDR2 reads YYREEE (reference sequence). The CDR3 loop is CASSLAWGQGRTGANVLTF. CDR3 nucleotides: TGTGCCAGCAGCTTGGCCTGGGGACAGGGGAGGACTGGGGCCAACGTCCTGACTTTC.

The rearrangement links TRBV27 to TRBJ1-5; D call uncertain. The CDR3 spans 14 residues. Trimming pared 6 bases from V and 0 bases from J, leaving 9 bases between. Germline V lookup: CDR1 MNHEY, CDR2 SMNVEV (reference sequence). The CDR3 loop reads CASSRGNSNQPQHF. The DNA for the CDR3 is TGTGCCAGCAGCCGGGGAAATAGCAATCAGCCCCAGCATTTT.

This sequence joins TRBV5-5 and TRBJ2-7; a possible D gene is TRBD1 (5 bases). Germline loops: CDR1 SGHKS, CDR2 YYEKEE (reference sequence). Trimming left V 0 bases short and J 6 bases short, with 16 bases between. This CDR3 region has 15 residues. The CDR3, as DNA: TGTGCCAGCAGCTTGGAAGGCAGGGTAGGGTCCGAGCAGTACTTC. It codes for CASSLEGRVGSEQYF.

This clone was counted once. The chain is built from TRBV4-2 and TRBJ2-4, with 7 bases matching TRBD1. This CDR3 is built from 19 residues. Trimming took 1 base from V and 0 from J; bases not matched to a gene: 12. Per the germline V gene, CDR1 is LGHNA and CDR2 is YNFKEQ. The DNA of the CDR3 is TGTGCCAGCAGCCAAGTCATTGGGCAGGGGGATTTAGCCAAAAACATTCAGTACTTC. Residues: CASSQVIGQGDLAKNIQYF.

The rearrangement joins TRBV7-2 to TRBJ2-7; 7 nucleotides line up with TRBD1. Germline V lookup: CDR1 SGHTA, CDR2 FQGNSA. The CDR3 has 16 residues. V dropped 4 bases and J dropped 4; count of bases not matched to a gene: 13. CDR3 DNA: TGTGCCAGCAGCTCCAAGACAGGGCATAACCTATACGAGCAGTACGTC. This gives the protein CASSSKTGHNLYEQYV.

The CDR3 DNA is TGTGCCAGCGCACCAGGGCACCACTGGGTCGACGTCCTGACTTTC. Amino acids: CASAPGHHWVDVLTF. The chain links TRBV7-6 to TRBJ2-6, with D possibly matching TRBD1 (5 bases). The ends were cut back, 8 bases at V and 11 bases at J, with 22 bases in the middle. The germline V gene has CDR1 SGHVS and CDR2 FNYEAQ. The CDR3 contains 15 residues.

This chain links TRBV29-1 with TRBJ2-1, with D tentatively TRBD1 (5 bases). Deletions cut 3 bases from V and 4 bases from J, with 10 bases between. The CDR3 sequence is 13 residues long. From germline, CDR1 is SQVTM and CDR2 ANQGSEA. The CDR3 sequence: CSVDPRQYNEQFF. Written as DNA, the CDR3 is TGCAGCGTTGACCCCAGACAGTACAATGAGCAGTTCTTC.

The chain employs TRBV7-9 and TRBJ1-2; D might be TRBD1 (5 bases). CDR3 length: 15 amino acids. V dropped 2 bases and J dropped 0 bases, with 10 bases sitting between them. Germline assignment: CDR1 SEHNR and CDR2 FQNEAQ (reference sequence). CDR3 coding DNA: TGTGCCAGCAGCTTAAGGGCAGGGCCTAACTATGGCTACACCTTC. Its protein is CASSLRAGPNYGYTF.

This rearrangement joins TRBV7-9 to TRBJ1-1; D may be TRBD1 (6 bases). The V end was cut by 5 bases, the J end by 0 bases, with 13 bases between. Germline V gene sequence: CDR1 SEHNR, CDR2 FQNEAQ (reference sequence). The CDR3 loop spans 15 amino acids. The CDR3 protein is CASSGQSHMNTEAFF. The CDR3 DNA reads TGTGCCAGCAGCGGACAGAGCCACATGAACACTGAAGCTTTCTTT.

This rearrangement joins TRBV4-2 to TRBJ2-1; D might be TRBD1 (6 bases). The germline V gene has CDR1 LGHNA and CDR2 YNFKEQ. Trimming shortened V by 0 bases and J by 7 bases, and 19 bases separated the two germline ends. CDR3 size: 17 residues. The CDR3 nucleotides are TGTGCCAGCAGCCAAGAAATTGGGCAGGGGAGTAAGAATGAGCAGTTCTTC. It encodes CASSQEIGQGSKNEQFF.

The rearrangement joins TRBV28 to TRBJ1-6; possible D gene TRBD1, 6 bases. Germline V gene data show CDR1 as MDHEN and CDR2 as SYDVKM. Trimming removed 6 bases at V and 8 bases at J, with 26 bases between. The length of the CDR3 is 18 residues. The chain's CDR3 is CASSPPAGGHVLDSPLHF. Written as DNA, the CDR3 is TGTGCCAGCAGCCCCCCTGCGGGGGGGCATGTTTTAGATTCACCCCTCCACTTT.

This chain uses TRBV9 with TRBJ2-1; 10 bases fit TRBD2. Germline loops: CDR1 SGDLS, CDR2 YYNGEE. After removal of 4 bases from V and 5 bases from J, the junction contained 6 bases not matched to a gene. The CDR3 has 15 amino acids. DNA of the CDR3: TGTGCCAGCAGCTCCTCTAGCGGGGGTCACAATGAGCAGTTCTTC. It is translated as CASSSSSGGHNEQFF.

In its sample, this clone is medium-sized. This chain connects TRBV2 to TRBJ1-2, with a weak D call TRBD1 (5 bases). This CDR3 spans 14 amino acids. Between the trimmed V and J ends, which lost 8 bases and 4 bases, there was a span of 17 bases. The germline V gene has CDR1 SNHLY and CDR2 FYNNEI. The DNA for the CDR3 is TGTGCCAGCGCTCCGGGACGGGCCTCCTATGGCTACACCTTC. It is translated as CASAPGRASYGYTF.

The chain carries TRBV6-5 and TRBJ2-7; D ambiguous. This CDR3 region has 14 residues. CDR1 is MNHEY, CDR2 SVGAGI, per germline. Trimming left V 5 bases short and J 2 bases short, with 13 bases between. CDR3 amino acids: CASSRNKGPYEQYV. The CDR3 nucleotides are TGTGCCAGCAGTCGGAACAAGGGTCCCTACGAGCAGTACGTC.

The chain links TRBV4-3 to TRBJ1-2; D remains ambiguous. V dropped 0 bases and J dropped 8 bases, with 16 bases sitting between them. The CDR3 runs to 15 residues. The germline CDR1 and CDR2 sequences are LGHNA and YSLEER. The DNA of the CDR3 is TGCGCCAGCAGCCAAGATGTTTCGGCGGGGTCGGGCTACACCTTC. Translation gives CASSQDVSAGSGYTF.

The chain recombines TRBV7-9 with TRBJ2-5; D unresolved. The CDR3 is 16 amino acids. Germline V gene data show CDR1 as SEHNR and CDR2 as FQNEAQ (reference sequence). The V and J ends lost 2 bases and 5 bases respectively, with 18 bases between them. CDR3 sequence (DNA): TGTGCCAGCAGCTTAAGACCACCCTTAGGAGAGGAGACCCAGTACTTC. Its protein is CASSLRPPLGEETQYF.

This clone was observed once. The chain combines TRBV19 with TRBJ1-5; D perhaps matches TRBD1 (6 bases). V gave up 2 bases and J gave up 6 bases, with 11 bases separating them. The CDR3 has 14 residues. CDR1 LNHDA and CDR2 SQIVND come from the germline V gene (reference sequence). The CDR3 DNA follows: TGTGCCAGTAGTATAACAGGGTCGGGTCAGCCCCAGCATTTT. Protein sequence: CASSITGSGQPQHF.